This T cell receptor (beta chain) was captured by sequencing in a study of blood T cell repertoires in COVID-19. Study-wide context: The United States, Italy and Spain provided the acute and convalescent COVID-19 samples. PBMCs, B-cell-depleted T cells, or T cells were the source of the cDNA or gDNA that made up the material.

Original analysis: How many nucleated cells were present was estimated from reference gene primer amplification. Assay used: immunoSEQ multiplex PCR; TCRdb lists only in-frame clones, some missing. V, J and clone size are taken as reported in that table, and D and trimming were inferred from the DNA itself. The table has roughly 200,000 clones, about 91% seen once. Germline-derived CDR1 and CDR2 are SGHRS and YFSETQ. The V gene lost 4 bases and the J gene lost 5 bases, with 15 bases spanning the gap. There are 15 residues in the CDR3. The source is a woman aged 30 to 39 with acute or convalescent COVID-19. Input material: peripheral blood. The rearrangement joins TRBV5-1 to TRBJ2-2; tentatively, D is TRBD1 (6 bases). The CDR3 DNA is TGCGCCAGCAGCCTTCGACAGGTTGGAACCGGGGAGCTGTTTTTT. Encoded protein: CASSLRQVGTGELFF.